This T cell receptor (beta chain) was found in a study of response to subunit inactivated influenza vaccine. TCRdb called the RT-PCR reads again in MiXCR, with one record for every CDR3 protein. The table shows a few hundred thousand distinct CDR3 sequences, with roughly 7.9% occurring only once. Study-wide findings and caveats: Authors suggested that a seasonal influenza vaccination recruits few new T cells each time.

The CDR3 has 16 residues. V lost 0 bases and J lost 7; bases outside the gene matches: 6. Germline CDR1 is SEHNR and CDR2 is FQNEAQ (reference sequence). On this clonotype itself: Its cognate antigen is unknown.

The sequences come from PBMCs from blood, collected 23 months after vaccination. The chain is built from TRBV7-9 and TRBJ2-2; TRBD2 matches 9 bases. The TCR comes from a man in his fifties or sixties who received an inactivated influenza vaccine. In DNA, the CDR3 is TGTGCCAGCAGCTTAGCGGCGGGAGGGCCCGGCGGGGAGCTGTTTTTT. Translated: CASSLAAGGPGGELFF.